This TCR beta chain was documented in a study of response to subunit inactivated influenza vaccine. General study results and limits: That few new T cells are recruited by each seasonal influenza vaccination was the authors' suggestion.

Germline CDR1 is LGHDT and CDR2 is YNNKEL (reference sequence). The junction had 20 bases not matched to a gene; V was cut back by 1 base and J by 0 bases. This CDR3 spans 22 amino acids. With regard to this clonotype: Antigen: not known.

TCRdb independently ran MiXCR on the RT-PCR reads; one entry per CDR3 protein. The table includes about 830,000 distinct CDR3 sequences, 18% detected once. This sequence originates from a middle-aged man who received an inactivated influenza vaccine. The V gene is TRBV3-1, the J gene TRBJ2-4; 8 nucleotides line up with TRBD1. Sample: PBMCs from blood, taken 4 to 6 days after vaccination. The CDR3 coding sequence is TGTGCCAGCAGCCAAGGGGGAATGAGGGGCAGGGGGCGCGATAAAGCCAAAAACATTCAGTACTTC. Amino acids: CASSQGGMRGRGRDKAKNIQYF.